This record concerns one T cell receptor beta chain sequence. Its cognate antigen is unknown. The data originate from a study of cytomegalovirus exposure and HLA in healthy donors. V lost 5 bases, J lost 5 bases, and 9 bases lay in between. The CDR3 is 12 amino acids. Germline CDR1 MNHEY, CDR2 SVGAGI. Study-wide findings and caveats: Per a prior analysis, the majority of TCR beta V segments were productive roughly 90% or roughly 30% of the time.

Primers included in the PCR were 60 Vbeta and 13 Jbeta primers. Assay: immunoSEQ multiplex PCR; the TCRdb copy retains only in-frame clones and omits some. The sample holds about 150,000 clones; less than 80% are singletons and the top ten take around 1.8%. The sequencing input was PBMCs. V is TRBV6-5 and J is TRBJ2-5; D unresolved. The TCR sequence derives from a female donor in good health and CMV-seropositive. CDR3 sequence: CASSSWQETQYF. CDR3 coding DNA: TGTGCCAGCAGTAGTTGGCAGGAGACCCAGTACTTC.